This T cell receptor beta chain came from a study of T cells in Graves' hyperthyroidism and ophthalmopathy. Across the whole study: Peripheral blood draws took place at initial diagnosis, ahead of any treatment.

The CDR3 sequence is 14 residues long. Germline V gene data show CDR1 as ENHRY and CDR2 as SYGVKD. V lost 2 bases and J lost 2, with 9 bases in between. A note on this clonotype: Its matching antigen is unknown.

Absent ophthalmopathy progression within 18 months defined stable Graves' hyperthyroidism. The authors obtained PBMCs from around 10 ml of fresh peripheral blood. The TCR beta CDR3 regions underwent amplification using RNA transcripts as the source. A set of HTBI primers served as the primers for a first-round RT-PCR of the TCR CDR3. MiXCR, run by TCRdb on the multiplex PCR reads, gives a single entry per CDR3 protein. The profile shows roughly 840,000 distinct CDR3 sequences, over 35% of them singletons. Study-wide points: Researchers report that a 13 V-J model separated ophthalmopathy from stable hyperthyroidism.

The chain uses TRBV10-3 and TRBJ1-2; TRBD1 might be the D (6 bases). Sequenced material: blood. The origin of this receptor is a man between 18 and 35 years old with Graves' hyperthyroidism. The CDR3: CAISEGQHNYGYTF. CDR3 DNA: TGTGCCATCAGTGAGGGACAGCACAACTATGGCTACACCTTC.